A single sample is the source of the 27 T cell receptor beta chains below, sequenced in a study of blood T cell repertoires in COVID-19. Libraries were prepared by immunoSEQ multiplex PCR; TCRdb keeps only in-frame clonotypes and omits some of them. This repertoire shows about 100,000 clones, 80% to 90% found once; its top ten account for about 30%. Material: peripheral blood. The receptor set was obtained from a woman aged 80 or over with acute or convalescent COVID-19.

This sequence joins TRBV7-2 and TRBJ1-5; 8 bases agree with TRBD1. Germline values: CDR1 SGHTA, CDR2 FQGNSA. The CDR3 has 16 residues. Trimming took 0 bases from V and 5 from J; bases not matched to a gene: 6. The CDR3 region has the DNA TGTGCCAGCAGCTTAGCGCCGGCAGGGGGCCATCAGCCCCAGCATTTT. It specifies CASSLAPAGGHQPQHF.

J is TRBJ1-4 and V is TRBV9, with unresolved D. Trimming took 0 bases from V and 4 from J, leaving 10 bases between them. Germline-derived CDR1 and CDR2 are SGDLS and YYNGEE. This CDR3 contains 15 residues. The CDR3 loop is CASSVGEALNEKLFF. The CDR3 DNA sequence: TGTGCCAGCAGCGTAGGGGAGGCCCTTAATGAAAAACTGTTTTTT.

Details on this clone: Within the sample, other DNA sequences also encode this same CDR3. V gene TRBV7-2 combines with J gene TRBJ2-5, with 16 positions matching TRBD2. Trimming cost V 5 bases and J 2 bases; bases outside gene matches: 2. Germline assignment: CDR1 SGHTA and CDR2 FQGNSA. The CDR3 runs 16 residues. The CDR3 loop reads CASSPGLAGGQETQYF. For the CDR3, the DNA is TGTGCCAGCAGCCCGGGACTAGCGGGGGGGCAAGAGACCCAGTACTTC.

CDR3 DNA: TGTGCCAGCAGTAGAGGACTAAGTTTGGGCTATGGCTACACCTTC. Its protein is CASSRGLSLGYGYTF. This rearrangement joins TRBV6-5 to TRBJ1-2, with D hard to call. Germline values: CDR1 MNHEY, CDR2 SVGAGI. With 5 bases removed from V and 4 bases from J, the gap between germline ends came to 17 bases. The CDR3 contains 15 residues.

This clone was found once. The chain links TRBV28 to TRBJ2-6; 9 nucleotides line up with TRBD1. Germline CDR1 and CDR2: MDHEN and SYDVKM. The CDR3 spans 17 residues. J was trimmed by 0 bases and V by 4 bases; bases with no gene match: 4. For the CDR3, the DNA is TGTGCCAGCAGTTCCGGGACAGGGATCTCTGGGGCCAACGTCCTGACTTTC. Residues: CASSSGTGISGANVLTF.

This sequence joins TRBV11-2 and TRBJ2-7; unclear D gene. The germline V and J ends were trimmed by 5 bases and 8 bases, with 16 bases remaining between them. In germline, CDR1 is SGHAT, CDR2 FQNNGV. The CDR3 has 13 amino acids. CDR3 nucleotides: TGTGCCAGCAGCCCCGACACGACACTTAAGCAGTACTTC. Protein sequence: CASSPDTTLKQYF.

V gene TRBV13 combines with J gene TRBJ2-3; D gene unclear. This CDR3 spans 14 amino acids. V lost 5 bases to trimming and J lost 6 bases, with 15 bases between them. The germline CDR1 and CDR2 sequences are PRHDT and FYEKMQ (reference sequence). CDR3 sequence (DNA): TGTGCCAGCAGCCCCCCCGGGTTCGGGGATACGCAGTATTTT. It translates to CASSPPGFGDTQYF.

The chain combines TRBV15 with TRBJ1-6, with D perhaps TRBD1 (5 bases). From germline, CDR1 is LNHNV and CDR2 YYDKDF (reference sequence). The CDR3 is 12 amino acids. Trimming removed 2 bases from V and 13 bases from J, with 9 bases in between. The CDR3: CATSRQGLPLHF. The CDR3 DNA sequence: TGTGCCACCAGCAGACAGGGACTCCCCCTCCACTTT.

The rearrangement uses TRBV28 and TRBJ1-5; 10 bases are a match to TRBD1. Germline V gene lookup returns CDR1 MDHEN and CDR2 SYDVKM. V lost 4 bases to trimming and J lost 3 bases; unmatched junction nucleotides: 6. The CDR3 extends over 16 amino acids. Here the CDR3 reads CASSSRQGAINQPQHF. Written as DNA, the CDR3 is TGTGCCAGCAGTTCACGACAGGGGGCGATCAATCAGCCCCAGCATTTT.

This clone was observed a handful of times. V is TRBV5-8 and J is TRBJ2-7, with D uncertain. V shed 2 bases and J shed 3 bases, with 6 bases lying between them. There are 12 residues in the CDR3. Per germline, CDR1 SGHTS and CDR2 YDEGEE. CDR3 nucleotides: TGTGCCAGCAGCTTTATGAGCTACGAGCAGTACTTC. Residues: CASSFMSYEQYF.

This clone occurred once. V is TRBV30 and J is TRBJ1-5; 7 bases match TRBD1. The length of the CDR3 is 13 residues. CDR1 and CDR2 (germline): GTSNPN, SVGIG (reference sequence). Germline trimming cut 2 bases from V and 7 bases from J; bases unmatched to any gene: 5. As DNA, the CDR3 is TGTGCCTGGAGTAGTACAGGGGCGCAGCCCCAGCATTTT. Translating gives CAWSSTGAQPQHF.

The CDR3 loop reads CASSLVGQGYGNTIYF. As DNA, the CDR3 is TGTGCCAGCAGCTTAGTCGGACAGGGATATGGAAACACCATATATTTT. V usage is TRBV7-2 and J usage is TRBJ1-3, with 8 bases identical to TRBD1. CDR3 length: 16 amino acids. Germline V gene lookup returns CDR1 SGHTA and CDR2 FQGNSA. The J segment lost 3 bases and the V segment lost 1 base, leaving 5 bases of the junction unmatched.

V usage is TRBV19 and J usage is TRBJ2-3; 9 nucleotides align to TRBD2. This CDR3 region has 20 residues. Per the germline V gene, CDR1 is LNHDA and CDR2 is SQIVND (reference sequence). V shed 1 base, J shed 0 bases, and the junction held 14 bases outside the gene matches. CDR3 amino acids: CASSIVAGGPLPPSTDTQYF. The CDR3 DNA reads TGTGCCAGTAGTATAGTGGCGGGGGGGCCTCTTCCCCCTAGCACAGATACGCAGTATTTT.

The table lists this clone with a few counts. The J gene is TRBJ1-6, the V gene TRBV4-2; tentatively, D is TRBD1 (6 bases). Trimming pared 2 bases from V and 11 bases from J, leaving 13 bases between. The CDR3 has 14 amino acids. The V gene's germline CDR1 is LGHNA and CDR2 YNFKEQ. The CDR3 reads CASSQRGAAPPLHF. The CDR3 region has the DNA TGTGCCAGCAGCCAACGGGGGGCAGCGCCACCCCTCCACTTT.

This clone came up once. V gene TRBV21-1 combines with J gene TRBJ1-6; TRBD1, the table's D call, lacks a check against the DNA. TRBV21-1 is listed as a pseudogene. This CDR3 is built from 15 residues. This chain's CDR3 is CASSKADRYNSPLHF. CDR3 DNA sequence: TGTGCCAGCAGCAAAGCCGACAGGTACAATTCACCCCTCCACTTT.

The chain uses TRBV10-2 and TRBJ1-6, with TRBD1 as a possible D gene (6 bases). Trimming stripped 2 bases from V and 4 bases from J, with 15 bases between. The length of the CDR3 is 17 residues. The V gene's germline CDR1 is WSHSY and CDR2 SAAADI. The CDR3 nucleotides are TGCGCCAGCAGTGAGGAACTTGGCAGGGGTTATAATTCACCCCTCCACTTT. It specifies CASSEELGRGYNSPLHF.

This CDR3 reads CASSSRAGGSETQYF. The CDR3 DNA sequence: TGCGCCAGCAGTTCTCGAGCGGGGGGGTCAGAGACCCAGTACTTC. The chain employs TRBV5-1 and TRBJ2-5, with 10 bases fitting TRBD2. Germline V gene sequence: CDR1 SGHRS, CDR2 YFSETQ. V lost 5 bases and J lost 4; bases outside the gene matches: 8. The CDR3 spans 15 residues.

The V call is TRBV29-1, the J call TRBJ2-3, with TRBD2 matching over 7 bases. The CDR3 loop spans 13 amino acids. Looked up from germline, CDR1 is SQVTM and CDR2 is ANQGSEA. The CDR3 sequence is CTGEMGGWDTQYF. In DNA form, the CDR3 reads TGCACCGGCGAAATGGGGGGGTGGGATACGCAGTATTTT.

This chain links TRBV19 with TRBJ1-5, with 9 bases aligning to TRBD1. The trim removed 4 bases at V and 6 bases at J, leaving 7 bases unmatched. Germline CDR1 is LNHDA and CDR2 is SQIVND (reference sequence). The CDR3 spans 15 residues. CDR3: CASSTKGQGSQPQHF. DNA for the CDR3: TGTGCCAGTAGTACCAAAGGACAGGGGAGTCAGCCCCAGCATTTT.

This CDR3 is CASSPQASGGPLKQFF. The CDR3 DNA is TGTGCCAGCAGCCCACAGGCTAGCGGGGGGCCCCTGAAGCAGTTCTTC. This chain joins TRBV7-2 and TRBJ2-1; 11 nucleotides align to TRBD2. From germline, CDR1 is SGHTA and CDR2 FQGNSA. The CDR3 is made up of 16 amino acids. V shed 5 bases, J shed 11 bases, and the junction held 14 bases outside the gene matches.

The CDR3 sequence is CASSEGVARSTDTQYF. DNA of the CDR3: TGTGCCAGCAGTGAAGGGGTAGCAAGGAGCACAGATACGCAGTATTTT. The gene calls are TRBV6-1 and TRBJ2-3, with no clear D. V was pared by 1 base and J by 0 bases, with 11 bases between. From germline, CDR1 is MNHNS and CDR2 SASEGT. This CDR3 has 16 amino acids.

The genes are TRBV6-6 and TRBJ1-4; 9 positions agree with TRBD1. The CDR3 is made up of 14 amino acids. Germline V lookup: CDR1 MNHNY, CDR2 SVGAGI (reference sequence). V was pared by 5 bases and J by 10 bases, with 8 bases of the junction left unmatched. The CDR3 region is CASSVRDRVRKLFF. CDR3 DNA sequence: TGTGCCAGCAGTGTCCGGGACAGGGTACGAAAACTGTTTTTT.

This clone appeared once. The chain employs TRBV30 and TRBJ1-5; D is perhaps TRBD1 (5 bases). V lost 2 bases, J lost 5 bases, and 10 bases lay in between. CDR1 and CDR2 (germline): GTSNPN, SVGIG (reference sequence). This CDR3 is 13 amino acids long. CDR3 nucleotides: TGTGCCTGGAGTCTCGGAGGGGATCAGCCCCAGCATTTT. Translating gives CAWSLGGDQPQHF.

The chain is built from TRBV5-8 and TRBJ2-5; the match to TRBD1 covers 10 bases. Germline V lookup: CDR1 SGHTS, CDR2 YDEGEE. This CDR3 contains 14 residues. Germline trimming cut 3 bases from V and 4 bases from J; bases unmatched to any gene: 3. DNA of the CDR3: TGTGCCAGCAGCTGGGACAGGGGAATAGAGACCCAGTACTTC. It is translated as CASSWDRGIETQYF.

CDR3 DNA: TGTGCCAGCAGTTTATGGGCGGGGCAGCTCACAGATACGCAGTATTTT. Encoded protein: CASSLWAGQLTDTQYF. This chain uses TRBV27 with TRBJ2-3, with D perhaps matching TRBD2 (6 bases). Per the germline V gene, CDR1 is MNHEY and CDR2 is SMNVEV (reference sequence). CDR3 size: 16 residues. The V and J ends lost 1 base and 2 bases respectively, with 13 bases between them.

J is TRBJ1-2 and V is TRBV28; a possible D gene is TRBD1 (5 bases). V lost 5 bases and J lost 4, with 11 bases in between. The CDR3 loop spans 13 amino acids. From germline, CDR1 is MDHEN and CDR2 SYDVKM. CDR3 nucleotide sequence: TGTGCCAGCAGTACGACAGCTCCCTATGGCTACACCTTC. It translates to CASSTTAPYGYTF.

The J gene is TRBJ1-2, the V gene TRBV5-1, with TRBD1 identical over 10 bases. The germline V gene has CDR1 SGHRS and CDR2 YFSETQ. This CDR3 contains 16 residues. Trimming at V came to 4 bases and at J to 6 bases, leaving 12 bases not matched to a gene. The CDR3 sequence: CASSPGQGIEYNGYTF. The CDR3 DNA follows: TGCGCCAGCAGCCCGGGACAGGGGATTGAGTATAATGGCTACACCTTC.